This TCR beta chain comes out of a study of neurological immune-mediated disorders. This clonotype was seen a few times. The antigen remains unidentified. TCRdb processed the 5' RACE reads anew with MiXCR; each CDR3 protein has one entry. This sample carries about 65,000 distinct CDR3 sequences, around 4% of them seen once, and the ten largest clones take just over 2.5%. The CDR3 is 14 amino acids. Germline trimming cut 5 bases from V and 5 bases from J; bases unmatched to any gene: 8. Notes on the study in general: The multiple sclerosis repertoire cluster had no clinical or MRI feature associated with it. The expanded clones of different subjects shared no CDR3 amino acid sequences (suggesting private repertoires in all groups). According to phylogenetic grouping, one related-CDR3 cluster, a possible signature, contained the repertoires of 18 of 34 multiple sclerosis patients.

The source material was PBMCs. The clonotype originates from a man aged 45-65 years with multiple sclerosis. The chain recombines TRBV12-3 or TRBV12-4 with TRBJ2-5, with 7 bases that match TRBD2. The CDR3 DNA reads TGTGCCAGCAGTACTTGGGGAGGGACCGAGACCCAGTACTTC. Translation gives CASSTWGGTETQYF.